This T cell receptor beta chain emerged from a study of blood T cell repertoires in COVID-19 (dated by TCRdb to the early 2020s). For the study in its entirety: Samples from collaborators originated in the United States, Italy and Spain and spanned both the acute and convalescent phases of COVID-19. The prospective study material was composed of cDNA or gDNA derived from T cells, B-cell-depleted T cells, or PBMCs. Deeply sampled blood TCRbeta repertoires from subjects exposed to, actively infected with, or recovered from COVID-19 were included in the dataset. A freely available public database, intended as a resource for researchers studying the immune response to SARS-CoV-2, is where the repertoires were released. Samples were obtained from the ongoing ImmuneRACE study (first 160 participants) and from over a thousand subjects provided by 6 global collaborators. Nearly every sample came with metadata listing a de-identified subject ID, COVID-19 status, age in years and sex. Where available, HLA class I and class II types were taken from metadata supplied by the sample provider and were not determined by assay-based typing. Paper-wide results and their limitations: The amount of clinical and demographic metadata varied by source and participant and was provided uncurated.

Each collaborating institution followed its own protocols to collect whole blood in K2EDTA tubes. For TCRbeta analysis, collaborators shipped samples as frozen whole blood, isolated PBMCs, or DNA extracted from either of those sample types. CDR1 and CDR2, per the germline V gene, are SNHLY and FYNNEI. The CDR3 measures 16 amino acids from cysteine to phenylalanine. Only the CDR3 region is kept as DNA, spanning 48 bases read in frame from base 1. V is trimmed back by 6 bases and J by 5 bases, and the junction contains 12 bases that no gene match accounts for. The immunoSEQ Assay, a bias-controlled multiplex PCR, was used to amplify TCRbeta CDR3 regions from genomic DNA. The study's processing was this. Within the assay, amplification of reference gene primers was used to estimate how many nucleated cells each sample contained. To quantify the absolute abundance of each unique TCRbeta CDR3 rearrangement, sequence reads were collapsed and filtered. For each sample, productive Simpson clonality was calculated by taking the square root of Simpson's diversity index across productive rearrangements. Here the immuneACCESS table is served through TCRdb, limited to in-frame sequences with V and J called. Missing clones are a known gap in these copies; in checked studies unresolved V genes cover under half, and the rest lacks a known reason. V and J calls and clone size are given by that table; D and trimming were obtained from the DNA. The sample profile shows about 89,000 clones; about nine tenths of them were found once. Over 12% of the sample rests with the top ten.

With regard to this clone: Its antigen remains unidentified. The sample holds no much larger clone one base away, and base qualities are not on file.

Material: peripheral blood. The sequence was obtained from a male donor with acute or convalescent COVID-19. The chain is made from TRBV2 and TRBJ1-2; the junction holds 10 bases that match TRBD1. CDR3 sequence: CASSPGGTGEGYGYTF. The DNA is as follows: TGTGCCAGCAGCCCAGGCGGGACAGGGGAAGGATATGGCTACACCTTC.